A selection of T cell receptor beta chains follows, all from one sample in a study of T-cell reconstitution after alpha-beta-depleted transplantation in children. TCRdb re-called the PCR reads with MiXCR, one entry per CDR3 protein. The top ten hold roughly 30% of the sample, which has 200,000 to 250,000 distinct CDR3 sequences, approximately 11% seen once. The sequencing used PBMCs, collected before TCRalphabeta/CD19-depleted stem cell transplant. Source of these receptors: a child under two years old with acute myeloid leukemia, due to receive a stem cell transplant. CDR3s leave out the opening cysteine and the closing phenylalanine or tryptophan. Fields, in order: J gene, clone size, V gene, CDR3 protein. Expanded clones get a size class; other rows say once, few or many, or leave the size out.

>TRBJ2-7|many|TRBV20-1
SARDVSEQY
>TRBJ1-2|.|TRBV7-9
ASSWGQGASNYGYT
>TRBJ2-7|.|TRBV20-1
GARDNSYEQY
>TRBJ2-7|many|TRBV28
ASSFYRVRNEQY
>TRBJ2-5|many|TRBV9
ASSVDILETQY
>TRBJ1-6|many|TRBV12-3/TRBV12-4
ASSLEGPYNSPLH
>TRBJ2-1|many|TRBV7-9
ASIPGLAGEDLYNEQF
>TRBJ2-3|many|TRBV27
ASRRQGTDTQY
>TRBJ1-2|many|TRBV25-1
ASSIQVEMGYT
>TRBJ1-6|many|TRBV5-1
ASSLGVTRNNSPLH
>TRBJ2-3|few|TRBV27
ASSLRGTSGGARDTQY
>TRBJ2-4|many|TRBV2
ASSEQGKNIQY
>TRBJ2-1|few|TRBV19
ASSLGQSRLYNEQF
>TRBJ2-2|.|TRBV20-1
SARLQGANTGELF
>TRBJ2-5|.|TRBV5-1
ASRRTSGTQETQY
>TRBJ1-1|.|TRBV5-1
ASSLDRSAEAF
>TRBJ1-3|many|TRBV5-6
ASSLPGTGAGNTIY
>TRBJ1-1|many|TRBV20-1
SASRRTNTEAF
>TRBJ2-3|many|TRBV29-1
SVGQGSTDTQY
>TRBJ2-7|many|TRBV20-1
SARLAGAYEQY
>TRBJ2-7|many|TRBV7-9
ASSLAGTSYEQY
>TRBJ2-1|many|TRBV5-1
ASSFRDSGRGGEQF
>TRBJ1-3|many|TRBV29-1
SVSGGLGNTIY
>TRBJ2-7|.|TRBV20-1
SALAGAGNDEQY
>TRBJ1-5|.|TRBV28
ASSGRDEAQH
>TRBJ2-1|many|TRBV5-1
ASSYRQGGGPNEQF
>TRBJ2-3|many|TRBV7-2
ASSSRAGDADTQY
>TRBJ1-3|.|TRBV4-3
ASSQDIAGSGNTIY
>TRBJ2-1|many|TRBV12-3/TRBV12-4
ASSAHVGGGFGGNEQF
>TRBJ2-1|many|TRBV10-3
AISGGGDYNEQF
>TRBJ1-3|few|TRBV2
ASSEGTGNTIY
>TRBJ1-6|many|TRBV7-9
ASSPRGGSSYNSPLH
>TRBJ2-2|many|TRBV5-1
ASSWGSQDTGELF
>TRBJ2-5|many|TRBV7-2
ASSARRLAGGETQY
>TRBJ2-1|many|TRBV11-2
ASSFLSSGAFSSYNEQF
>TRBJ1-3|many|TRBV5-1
ASSQDRARNTIY
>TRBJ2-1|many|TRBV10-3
AISENTGGFRNEQF
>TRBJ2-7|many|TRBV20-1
SALTGSYEQY
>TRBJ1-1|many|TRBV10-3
AISRGQAARDTEAF
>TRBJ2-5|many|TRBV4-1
ASSGTSGRIETQY
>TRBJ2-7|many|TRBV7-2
ASSHDRGPSYEQY
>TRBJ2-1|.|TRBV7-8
ASSSPLAREQF
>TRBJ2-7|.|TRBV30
AWSANYEQY
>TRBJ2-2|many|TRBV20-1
SARTGGENTGELF
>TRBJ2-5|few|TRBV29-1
SGGQGAETQY
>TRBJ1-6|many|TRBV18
ASSPPSGFNSPLH